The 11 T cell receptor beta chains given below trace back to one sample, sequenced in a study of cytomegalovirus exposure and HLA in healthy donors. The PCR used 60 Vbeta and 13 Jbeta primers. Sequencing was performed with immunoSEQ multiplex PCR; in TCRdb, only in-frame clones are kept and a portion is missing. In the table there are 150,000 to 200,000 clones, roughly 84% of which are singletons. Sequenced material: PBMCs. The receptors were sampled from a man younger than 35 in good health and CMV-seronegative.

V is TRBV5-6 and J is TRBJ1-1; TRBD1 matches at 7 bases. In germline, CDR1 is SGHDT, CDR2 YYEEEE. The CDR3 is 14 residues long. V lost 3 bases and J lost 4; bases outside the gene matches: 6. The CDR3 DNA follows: TGTGCCAGCAGCTCTGGAAGGGGGCCCACTGAAGCTTTCTTT. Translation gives CASSSGRGPTEAFF.

DNA for the CDR3: TGTGCCAGCAGCTTAGCGGGCCCTTGGACAGGAGTAACCTACGAGCAGTACTTC. This gives the protein CASSLAGPWTGVTYEQYF. The chain links TRBV7-9 to TRBJ2-7; TRBD1 matches at 7 bases. This CDR3 contains 18 residues. The V gene end was trimmed by 0 bases and the J gene end by 2 bases; junction bases not matched to a gene: 13. Germline lookup yields CDR1 SEHNR and CDR2 FQNEAQ (reference sequence).

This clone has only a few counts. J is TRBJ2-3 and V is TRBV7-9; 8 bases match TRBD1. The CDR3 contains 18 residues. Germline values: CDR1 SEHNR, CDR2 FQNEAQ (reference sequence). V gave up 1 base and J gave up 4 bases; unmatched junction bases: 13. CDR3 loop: CASSLGVFPGGQSDTQYF. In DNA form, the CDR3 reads TGTGCCAGCAGCTTAGGGGTTTTTCCAGGGGGCCAGTCAGATACGCAGTATTTT. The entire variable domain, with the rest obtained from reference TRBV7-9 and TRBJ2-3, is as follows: DTGVSQNPRHKITKRGQNVTFRCDPISEHNRLYWYRQTLGQGPEFLTYFQNEAQLEKSRLLSDRFSAERPKGSFSTLEIQRTEQGDSAMYLCASSLGVFPGGQSDTQYFGPGTRLTVL.

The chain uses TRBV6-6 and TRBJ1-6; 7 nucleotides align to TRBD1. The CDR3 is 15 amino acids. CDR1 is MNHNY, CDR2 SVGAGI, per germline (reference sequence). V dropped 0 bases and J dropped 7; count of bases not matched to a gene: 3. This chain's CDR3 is CASSYSTGSNSPLHF. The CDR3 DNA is TGTGCCAGCAGTTACTCGACAGGGTCGAATTCACCCCTCCACTTT.

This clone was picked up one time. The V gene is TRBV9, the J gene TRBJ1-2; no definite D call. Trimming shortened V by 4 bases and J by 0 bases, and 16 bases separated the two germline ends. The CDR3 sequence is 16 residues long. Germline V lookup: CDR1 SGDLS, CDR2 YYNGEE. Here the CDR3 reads CASSSSDSLPNYGYTF. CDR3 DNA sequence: TGTGCCAGCAGCTCCTCCGATAGCCTTCCTAACTATGGCTACACCTTC.

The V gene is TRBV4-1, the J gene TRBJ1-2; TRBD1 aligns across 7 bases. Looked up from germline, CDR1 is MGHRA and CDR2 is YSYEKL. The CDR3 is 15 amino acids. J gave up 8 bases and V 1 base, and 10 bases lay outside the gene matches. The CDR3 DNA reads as TGCGCCAGCAGCCAAGGGCGGCAGGGGGTTGAGGGCTACACCTTC. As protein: CASSQGRQGVEGYTF.

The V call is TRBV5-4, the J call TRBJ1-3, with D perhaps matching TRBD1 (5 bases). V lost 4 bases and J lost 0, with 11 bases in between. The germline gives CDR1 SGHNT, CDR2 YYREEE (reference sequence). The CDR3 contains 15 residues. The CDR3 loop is CASSRDGSSGNTIYF. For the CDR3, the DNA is TGTGCCAGCAGCCGGGACGGGAGCTCTGGAAACACCATATATTTT.

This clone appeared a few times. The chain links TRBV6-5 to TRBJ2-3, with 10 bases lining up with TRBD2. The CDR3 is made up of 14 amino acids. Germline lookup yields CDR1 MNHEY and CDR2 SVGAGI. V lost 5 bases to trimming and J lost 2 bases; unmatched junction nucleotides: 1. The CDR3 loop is CASSSGGATDTQYF. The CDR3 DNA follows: TGTGCCAGCAGTAGCGGGGGGGCCACAGATACGCAGTATTTT.

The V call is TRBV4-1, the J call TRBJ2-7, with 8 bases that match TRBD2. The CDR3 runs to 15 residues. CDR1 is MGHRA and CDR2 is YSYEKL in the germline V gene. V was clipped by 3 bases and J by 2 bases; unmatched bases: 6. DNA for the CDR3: TGCGCCAGCAGCCAGGTAGCGGGACCGCCCTACGAGCAGTACTTC. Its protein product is CASSQVAGPPYEQYF.

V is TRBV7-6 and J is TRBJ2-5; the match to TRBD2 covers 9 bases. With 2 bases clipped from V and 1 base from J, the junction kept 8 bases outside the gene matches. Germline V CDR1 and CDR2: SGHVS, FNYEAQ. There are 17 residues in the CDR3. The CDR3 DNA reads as TGTGCCAGCAGCTTAAATCCAGCGGGGGGCCGCCAAGAGACCCAGTACTTC. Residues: CASSLNPAGGRQETQYF.

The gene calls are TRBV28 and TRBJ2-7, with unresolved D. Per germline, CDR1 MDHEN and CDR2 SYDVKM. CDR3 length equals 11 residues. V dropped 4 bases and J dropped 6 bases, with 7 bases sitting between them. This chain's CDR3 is CASSSRAEQYF. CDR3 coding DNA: TGTGCCAGCAGTTCTCGAGCCGAGCAGTACTTC.